A single sample is the source of the 25 T cell receptor beta chains below, sequenced in a study of blood T cells in healthy people across ages. Sample-barcoded 5' priming and a J-beta primer mix drove a second PCR of 7 to 11 cycles. TCRdb independently ran MiXCR on the 5' RACE reads; one entry per CDR3 protein. The sample consists of fewer than 2,000,000 distinct CDR3 sequences, roughly two fifths of them appearing once. The sample comprised blood. All receptors come from a human donor in good health.

The rearrangement links TRBV18 to TRBJ2-3, with a weak D call TRBD1 (5 bases). Trimming stripped 5 bases from V and 1 base from J, with 7 bases between. The CDR3 runs 13 residues. Germline CDR1 reads KGHSH; CDR2 reads LQKENI. CDR3 amino acids: CASSTRGTDTQYF. In nucleotides, the CDR3 is TGTGCCAGCTCAACCAGGGGCACAGATACGCAGTATTTT.

This clonotype came up a few times. The chain joins TRBV20-1 to TRBJ1-2; no clear D. V lost 6 bases and J 0 bases, leaving 11 bases between the germline ends. The CDR3 is 13 amino acids. The germline V gene has CDR1 DFQATT and CDR2 SNEGSKA (reference sequence). The CDR3 protein is CSARRTSNYGYTF. The CDR3 region has the DNA TGCAGTGCCCGAAGAACTTCTAACTATGGCTACACCTTC.

This clonotype was recorded a few times. The V call is TRBV29-1, the J call TRBJ2-2; 11 bases align to TRBD2. With V trimmed by 4 bases and J by 5 bases, 6 bases remained unmatched. The germline gives CDR1 SQVTM, CDR2 ANQGSEA. This CDR3 comprises 15 residues. CDR3 protein: CSVGLAGGFTGELFF. CDR3 nucleotides: TGCAGCGTTGGCCTAGCGGGGGGCTTTACCGGGGAGCTGTTTTTT.

The chain couples TRBV2 to TRBJ1-4, with unresolved D. Germline-derived CDR1 and CDR2 are SNHLY and FYNNEI. Trimming shortened V by 8 bases and J by 10 bases, and 14 bases separated the two germline ends. This CDR3 has 12 residues. CDR3 residues: CASSIQRGKLFF. The CDR3 bases are TGTGCCAGCTCAATACAACGCGGAAAACTGTTTTTT.

The chain combines TRBV4-1 with TRBJ1-2; tentatively, D is TRBD1 (6 bases). Germline V gives CDR1 MGHRA, CDR2 YSYEKL. V was clipped by 5 bases and J by 4 bases, with 14 bases between them. This CDR3 contains 14 residues. Written as DNA, the CDR3 is TGCGCCAGCAGCACGGACAGCCCGATCTATGGCTACACCTTC. Translating it yields CASSTDSPIYGYTF.

The chain links TRBV5-6 to TRBJ1-2, with D perhaps TRBD1 (5 bases). The germline V and J ends were trimmed by 0 bases and 5 bases, with 8 bases remaining between them. Germline V lookup: CDR1 SGHDT, CDR2 YYEEEE. There are 13 residues in the CDR3. In nucleotides, the CDR3 is TGTGCCAGCAGCTTGGAGGGGAAGTATGGCTACACCTTC. It is translated as CASSLEGKYGYTF. The entire variable domain, with the rest obtained from reference TRBV5-6 and TRBJ1-2, is as follows: DAGVTQSPTHLIKTRGQQVTLRCSPKSGHDTVSWYQQALGQGPQFIFQYYEEEERQRGNFPDRFSGHQFPNYSSELNVNALLLGDSALYLCASSLEGKYGYTFGSGTRLTVV.

The chain's CDR3 is CASSYRQVPTSNQPQHF. As DNA, the CDR3 is TGTGCCAGCAGTTATAGACAGGTACCAACGAGCAATCAGCCCCAGCATTTT. The rearrangement links TRBV6-2 or TRBV6-3 to TRBJ1-5; possible D gene TRBD1, 6 bases. The V end was cut by 3 bases, the J end by 1 base, with 16 bases between. From germline, CDR1 is MNHEY and CDR2 SVGEGT. The CDR3 has 17 residues.

The chain has TRBV5-1 and TRBJ2-3; D ambiguous. Germline V gives CDR1 SGHRS, CDR2 YFSETQ. V dropped 0 bases and J dropped 3 bases, with 11 bases sitting between them. This CDR3 has 15 amino acids. Written as DNA, the CDR3 is TGCGCCAGCAGCTTGGTCCCAGGTCTTACAGATACGCAGTATTTT. It is translated as CASSLVPGLTDTQYF.

J is TRBJ2-7 and V is TRBV7-2; D may be TRBD1 (6 bases). The V and J ends lost 5 bases and 6 bases respectively, with 20 bases between them. CDR1 is SGHTA, CDR2 FQGNSA, per germline. The CDR3 covers 15 residues. The CDR3 reads CASSPQLDTGTEQYF. DNA for the CDR3: TGTGCCAGCAGCCCCCAGTTAGACACAGGGACCGAGCAGTACTTC. Drawing the rest from reference TRBV7-2 and TRBJ2-7, the complete variable domain is GAGVSQSPSNKVTEKGKDVELRCDPISGHTALYWYRQSLGQGLEFLIYFQGNSAPDKSGLPSDRFSAERTGGSVSTLTIQRTQQEDSAVYLCASSPQLDTGTEQYFGPGTRLTVT.

V and J are TRBV11-2 and TRBJ2-7; D not resolved. The CDR3 loop spans 15 amino acids. The germline gives CDR1 SGHAT, CDR2 FQNNGV. The V end was cut by 1 base, the J end by 0 bases, with 10 bases between. The DNA of the CDR3 is TGTGCCAGCAGCTTAGTGGCGGTTAACTCCTACGAGCAGTACTTC. It codes for CASSLVAVNSYEQYF.

This clonotype appeared many times. The chain uses TRBV29-1 and TRBJ2-7; D is unresolved. In germline, CDR1 is SQVTM, CDR2 ANQGSEA. The CDR3 runs to 12 residues. V gave up 0 bases and J gave up 3 bases, with 6 bases separating them. The DNA of the CDR3 is TGCAGCGTTGAAGAACGGAACTACGAGCAGTACTTC. It is translated as CSVEERNYEQYF.

This chain links TRBV3-1 with TRBJ2-5; 7 positions agree with TRBD1. V shed 5 bases and J 3 bases; nucleotides not matched to a gene: 6. Germline CDR1 and CDR2: LGHDT and YNNKEL (reference sequence). CDR3 size: 14 residues. The CDR3 loop reads CASSAGGSEETQYF. The CDR3 region has the DNA TGTGCCAGCAGCGCAGGGGGATCTGAAGAGACCCAGTACTTC.

The V and J genes are TRBV12-3 or TRBV12-4 and TRBJ2-7, with TRBD1 as a possible D gene (6 bases). V lost 4 bases and J lost 6, with 19 bases in between. This CDR3 comprises 15 residues. CDR3 amino acids: CASSSRGEEVGEQYF. The CDR3 region has the DNA TGTGCCAGCAGTTCCAGGGGTGAAGAAGTGGGCGAGCAGTACTTC.

The chain employs TRBV18 and TRBJ1-2; D is possibly TRBD1 (5 bases). V lost 0 bases and J 4 bases, leaving 30 bases between the germline ends. Germline values: CDR1 KGHSH, CDR2 LQKENI. The CDR3 runs 21 residues. The CDR3 is CASSPPAGAAVGPSLIYGYTF. CDR3 bases: TGTGCCAGCTCACCACCGGCTGGGGCAGCGGTTGGGCCTTCCTTAATCTATGGCTACACCTTC. The variable domain in full, with the rest retrieved from reference TRBV18 and TRBJ1-2, is NAGVMQNPRHLVRRRGQEARLRCSPMKGHSHVYWYRQLPEEGLKFMVYLQKENIIDESGMPKERFSAEFPKEGPSILRIQQVVRGDSAAYFCASSPPAGAAVGPSLIYGYTFGSGTRLTVV.

This clonotype was seen only a few times. This sequence joins TRBV27 and TRBJ1-5; D is undetermined. CDR1 and CDR2 (germline): MNHEY, SMNVEV (reference sequence). The V and J ends lost 5 bases and 0 bases respectively, with 14 bases between them. This CDR3 comprises 16 residues. For the CDR3, the DNA is TGTGCCAGCAGTCCCAGGCTACTTTATAGCAATCAGCCCCAGCATTTT. Translation gives CASSPRLLYSNQPQHF.

The V call is TRBV20-1, the J call TRBJ2-1; 12 nucleotides agree with TRBD2. Germline CDR1 and CDR2: DFQATT and SNEGSKA (reference sequence). With 4 bases clipped from V and 4 bases from J, the junction kept 8 bases outside the gene matches. CDR3 length equals 16 residues. CDR3 sequence (DNA): TGCAGTGCTATCTCGGCTAGCGGGGGGGGTTACAATGAGCAGTTCTTC. It codes for CSAISASGGGYNEQFF.

This clonotype was seen a handful of times. The chain uses TRBV7-2 and TRBJ1-2, with D possibly matching TRBD1 (5 bases). The CDR3 is 15 amino acids. The V and J ends lost 1 base and 8 bases respectively, with 17 bases between them. In germline, CDR1 is SGHTA, CDR2 FQGNSA. CDR3 protein: CASSLEVSAGIGYTF. The CDR3 bases are TGTGCCAGCAGCTTAGAAGTATCGGCAGGGATCGGCTACACCTTC.

In this sample, this clonotype turned up a few times. The V gene is TRBV7-3, the J gene TRBJ2-3; 9 nucleotides match TRBD1. The CDR3 length is 16 residues. Germline CDR1 is SGHTA and CDR2 is FQGTGA. Trimming took 1 base from V and 3 from J; bases not matched to a gene: 5. The CDR3 region has the DNA TGTGCCAGCAGCTTAATTGACAGGGGGGGGACAGATACGCAGTATTTT. It codes for CASSLIDRGGTDTQYF.

V gene TRBV20-1 combines with J gene TRBJ2-5; maybe TRBD1 (6 bases). The V gene's germline CDR1 is DFQATT and CDR2 SNEGSKA (reference sequence). The CDR3 has 13 residues. V lost 6 bases, J lost 5 bases, and 16 bases lay in between. CDR3 DNA: TGCAGTGCGCCTAAACAGGGTCGGGAGACCCAGTACTTC. Protein sequence: CSAPKQGRETQYF.

Many counts were recorded for this clonotype. The chain recombines TRBV20-1 with TRBJ2-7, with TRBD1 matching over 9 bases. CDR3 length: 15 residues. The ends lost 1 base at V and 2 bases at J; junction bases unmatched: 6. Germline CDR1 reads DFQATT; CDR2 reads SNEGSKA (reference sequence). The CDR3 nucleotides are TGCAGTGCTAGAGGTACAGGGGGCCGCACCTACGAGCAGTACTTC. Encoded protein: CSARGTGGRTYEQYF.

J is TRBJ2-5 and V is TRBV6-6; 9 nucleotides match TRBD1. The CDR3 length is 12 residues. Germline-derived CDR1 and CDR2 are MNHNY and SVGAGI (reference sequence). The V segment lost 2 bases and the J segment 11 bases; nucleotides outside the gene matches: 3. Here the CDR3 DNA reads TGTGCCAGCAGTTACGGACAGGGGCTGCAGTACTTC. Residues: CASSYGQGLQYF.

V is TRBV5-1 and J is TRBJ2-3; D unclear. This CDR3 has 13 amino acids. The germline V gene has CDR1 SGHRS and CDR2 YFSETQ. Trimming removed 3 bases at V and 4 bases at J, with 9 bases between. The CDR3 spells CASSSVVSDTQYF. In DNA, the CDR3 is TGCGCCAGCAGCTCCGTCGTCTCAGATACGCAGTATTTT.

This clonotype was observed a single time. It may be a read error: a sequence one base away is much more abundant. The chain employs TRBV29-1 and TRBJ1-5; tentative D call: TRBD1 (6 bases). V was pared by 4 bases and J by 5 bases, with 9 bases between. Looked up from germline, CDR1 is SQVTM and CDR2 is ANQGSEA. The CDR3 is made up of 12 amino acids. The CDR3 loop reads CSVGQVDQPQHF. In DNA, the CDR3 is TGCAGCGTTGGACAGGTCGATCAGCCCCAGCATTTT.

The rearrangement links TRBV7-2 to TRBJ2-7; D remains ambiguous. CDR3 length: 13 residues. Germline assignment: CDR1 SGHTA and CDR2 FQGNSA. Between the trimmed V and J ends, which lost 5 bases and 3 bases, there was a span of 11 bases. The CDR3 DNA sequence: TGTGCCAGCAGCCCCGCTCGTGGCTACGAGCAGTACTTC. Translating it yields CASSPARGYEQYF.

This clonotype was detected only once. This chain connects TRBV20-1 to TRBJ1-5; D might be TRBD1 (5 bases). The CDR3 is 17 residues long. Germline CDR1 reads DFQATT; CDR2 reads SNEGSKA (reference sequence). Trimming pared 0 bases from V and 0 bases from J, leaving 15 bases between. DNA of the CDR3: TGCAGTGCTAGAGATATCTTTGGGACCTCTAGCAATCAGCCCCAGCATTTT. It encodes CSARDIFGTSSNQPQHF.